Detailed here is one TCR beta chain. The CDR3 contains 12 residues. CDR1 is SQVTM, CDR2 ANQGSEA, per germline. The ends lost 7 bases at V and 9 bases at J; junction bases unmatched: 7. The data belong to a study of OX40 agonist ivuxolimab in advanced cancers. The table came from immunoSEQ multiplex PCR; TCRdb's copy has only in-frame clones and leaves some out. The top ten clones hold approximately 6.5% of a sample with almost 85,000 clones, about 86% of them seen once. The sequence came from an adult with an advanced solid tumor such as melanoma, head and neck, liver or kidney cancer. Here the sequenced sample was CD4+ or CD8+ T cells sorted from blood, taken in a trial of the OX40 agonist ivuxolimab. The chain is built from TRBV29-1 and TRBJ2-1; 9 bases align to TRBD2. The chain's CDR3 is CSAAGGRGEQFF. DNA of the CDR3: TGCAGCGCCGCGGGAGGGCGGGGTGAGCAGTTCTTC.